This T cell receptor beta chain was found in a study of T cell responses to AZD1222 COVID-19 vaccine. The study, taken as a whole, reports: Mapped onto spike, vaccine-associated CD4 TCRs spanned it and were dominant at 160-218 and 743-854.

Remarks on this clone: Its antigen is undetermined.

Sequencing was performed with immunoSEQ multiplex PCR; in TCRdb, only in-frame clones are kept and a portion is missing. The data contain about 190,000 clones, 80% to 90% of them seen just once; the ten biggest clones take up about 2.5%. CDR1 and CDR2 from the germline V gene are SGHNT and YYREEE (reference sequence). V gave up 4 bases and J gave up 5 bases; unmatched junction bases: 7. The CDR3 has 15 amino acids. This receptor was obtained from an adult in good health. The chain uses TRBV5-4 and TRBJ1-4; 8 bases are a match to TRBD1. The sample in question was peripheral blood, obtained on day 0 of MenACWY control vaccination. The CDR3 DNA follows: TGTGCCAGCAGCCCCCCGGGACAGGAGAATGAAAAACTGTTTTTT. This sequence encodes CASSPPGQENEKLFF.